Listed below are T cell receptor beta chains from one sample, sequenced in a study of blood T cell repertoires in COVID-19. The repertoire was sequenced with immunoSEQ multiplex PCR; TCRdb's copy has only in-frame clones and lacks some. The sample records 260,000 or so clones, roughly 76% being singletons. The specimen sequenced was peripheral blood. Receptor source: a woman of 80 years or more with COVID-19, enrolled during active disease. Each CDR3 is given with its conserved first and last residue. The order of the fields is D gene, CDR3 length, V gene, J gene, clone size, CDR3 DNA, CDR3 protein. D genes are given only for firm matches. Only part of the rows carry a size: once, few, many, or a class if the clone is expanded.

d_gene: .
len: 12
v_gene: TRBV19
j_gene: TRBJ2-1
abundance: .
CDR3nt: TGTGCCAGTTATTCGAGGGCGAATGAGCAGTTCTTC
CDR3aa: CASYSRANEQFF

d_gene: .
len: 14
v_gene: TRBV9
j_gene: TRBJ2-1
abundance: .
CDR3nt: TGTGCCAGCAGCGTAGTCGCGACTAAAGTTGAGCAGTTCTTC
CDR3aa: CASSVVATKVEQFF

d_gene: TRBD2
len: 14
v_gene: TRBV5-1
j_gene: TRBJ2-5
abundance: .
CDR3nt: TGCGCCAGCAGGCTGACTAGCGGCCAAGAGACCCAGTACTTC
CDR3aa: CASRLTSGQETQYF

d_gene: TRBD2
len: 17
v_gene: TRBV4-3
j_gene: TRBJ2-4
abundance: large
CDR3nt: TGCGCCAGCAGCCAACGAACGGGCGGGAGGGCCGGAAACATTCAGTACTTC
CDR3aa: CASSQRTGGRAGNIQYF

d_gene: .
len: 14
v_gene: TRBV9
j_gene: TRBJ1-4
abundance: .
CDR3nt: TGTGCCAGCAGCGTGTCAGGGGTTAATGAAAAACTGTTTTTT
CDR3aa: CASSVSGVNEKLFF

d_gene: .
len: 12
v_gene: TRBV5-1
j_gene: TRBJ2-7
abundance: .
CDR3nt: TGCGCCAGCTCCGGGACGGGGGACGAGCAGTACTTC
CDR3aa: CASSGTGDEQYF

d_gene: TRBD2
len: 14
v_gene: TRBV18
j_gene: TRBJ2-3
abundance: .
CDR3nt: TGTGCCAGCACTCCGGGGGGGCGAACAGATACGCAGTATTTT
CDR3aa: CASTPGGRTDTQYF

d_gene: TRBD2
len: 12
v_gene: TRBV3-1/TRBV3-2
j_gene: TRBJ2-1
abundance: .
CDR3nt: TGTGCCAGCAGCCAGCTAGCGGGAGAGCAGTTCTTC
CDR3aa: CASSQLAGEQFF

d_gene: TRBD2
len: 16
v_gene: TRBV3-1/TRBV3-2
j_gene: TRBJ2-1
abundance: .
CDR3nt: TGTGCCAGCAGACCGGACACTAGCGGGGGGGCGAATGAGCAGTTCTTC
CDR3aa: CASRPDTSGGANEQFF

d_gene: TRBD1
len: 14
v_gene: TRBV5-6
j_gene: TRBJ1-5
abundance: few
CDR3nt: TGTGCCAGCAGCTTCGGACAGGGCCCTGGGTCCCAGCATTTT
CDR3aa: CASSFGQGPGSQHF

d_gene: TRBD2
len: 14
v_gene: TRBV28
j_gene: TRBJ2-3
abundance: .
CDR3nt: TGTGCCAGCAGTAGAGCGGGAGCCCTAGATACGCAGTATTTT
CDR3aa: CASSRAGALDTQYF

d_gene: TRBD1
len: 17
v_gene: TRBV4-1
j_gene: TRBJ2-2
abundance: .
CDR3nt: TGCGCCAGCAGCCAAGCTCTTCTCGGGACAGGGATCGGGGAGCTGTTTTTT
CDR3aa: CASSQALLGTGIGELFF

d_gene: TRBD1
len: 16
v_gene: TRBV5-1
j_gene: TRBJ1-1
abundance: .
CDR3nt: TGCGCCAGCAGCCGGGGACAGGATGGGTACGACACTGAAGCTTTCTTT
CDR3aa: CASSRGQDGYDTEAFF

d_gene: TRBD2
len: 15
v_gene: TRBV6-4
j_gene: TRBJ2-2
abundance: .
CDR3nt: TGTGCCAGCACCCAGGAAGCGGGGTACACCGGGGAGCTGTTTTTT
CDR3aa: CASTQEAGYTGELFF

d_gene: TRBD1
len: 15
v_gene: TRBV27
j_gene: TRBJ2-7
abundance: .
CDR3nt: TGTGCCAGCAGCATTGCCGGGACAGGCGACTACGAGCAGTACTTC
CDR3aa: CASSIAGTGDYEQYF

d_gene: .
len: 16
v_gene: TRBV7-3
j_gene: TRBJ2-2
abundance: .
CDR3nt: TGTGCCAGCAGCTCAGGGTCAAGATCGAACACCGGGGAGCTGTTTTTT
CDR3aa: CASSSGSRSNTGELFF

d_gene: TRBD1
len: 16
v_gene: TRBV5-6
j_gene: TRBJ1-5
abundance: few
CDR3nt: TGTGCCAGCAGCTTGGCGAGGGGACAGGGAAGCCAGCCCCAGCATTTT
CDR3aa: CASSLARGQGSQPQHF

d_gene: .
len: 16
v_gene: TRBV7-6
j_gene: TRBJ1-4
abundance: .
CDR3nt: TGTGCCAGCAGCTCGATTAGCCCAGCGGGGGGAGGAAAACTGTTTTTT
CDR3aa: CASSSISPAGGGKLFF

d_gene: .
len: 17
v_gene: TRBV18
j_gene: TRBJ2-6
abundance: .
CDR3nt: TGTGCCAGCTCACTACAGGGACCCTTAGCTGGGGCCAACGTCCTGACTTTC
CDR3aa: CASSLQGPLAGANVLTF

d_gene: .
len: 13
v_gene: TRBV11-3
j_gene: TRBJ1-3
abundance: once
CDR3nt: TGTGCCAGCAGCTTACGTGAGGCGGACACCATATATTTT
CDR3aa: CASSLREADTIYF

d_gene: TRBD1
len: 13
v_gene: TRBV6-5
j_gene: TRBJ2-7
abundance: .
CDR3nt: TGTGCCAGCAGTTCGCCGACAGGGGTCGAGCAGTACTTC
CDR3aa: CASSSPTGVEQYF

d_gene: .
len: 16
v_gene: TRBV7-9
j_gene: TRBJ2-4
abundance: .
CDR3nt: TGTGCCAGCAGCTTAGAATCTGGGGCAGGGATGGACATTCAGTACTTC
CDR3aa: CASSLESGAGMDIQYF

d_gene: .
len: 13
v_gene: TRBV5-6
j_gene: TRBJ2-3
abundance: .
CDR3nt: TGTGCCAGCAGTACGGACAGACCAGATACGCAGTATTTT
CDR3aa: CASSTDRPDTQYF

d_gene: TRBD1
len: 16
v_gene: TRBV28
j_gene: TRBJ1-1
abundance: .
CDR3nt: TGTGCCAGCAGCTCTGGAGGGGCAGGGGGGAACACTGAAGCTTTCTTT
CDR3aa: CASSSGGAGGNTEAFF

d_gene: TRBD1
len: 14
v_gene: TRBV5-1
j_gene: TRBJ2-2
abundance: .
CDR3nt: TGCGCCAGCAGAGGACAGGCGAACACCGGGGAGCTGTTTTTT
CDR3aa: CASRGQANTGELFF

d_gene: TRBD2
len: 14
v_gene: TRBV24-1
j_gene: TRBJ2-1
abundance: once
CDR3nt: TGTGCCACCAGTGATTTCAGGGAGGGCAATGAGCAGTTCTTC
CDR3aa: CATSDFREGNEQFF

d_gene: TRBD1
len: 14
v_gene: TRBV29-1
j_gene: TRBJ1-1
abundance: .
CDR3nt: TGCAGCGTTGAAGTGGGCAGGGGGGTTACTGAAGCTTTCTTT
CDR3aa: CSVEVGRGVTEAFF

d_gene: .
len: 11
v_gene: TRBV6-5
j_gene: TRBJ1-2
abundance: .
CDR3nt: TGTGCCAGCACCAAGGGGGATCGCTACACCTTC
CDR3aa: CASTKGDRYTF

d_gene: TRBD2
len: 16
v_gene: TRBV7-7
j_gene: TRBJ2-3
abundance: .
CDR3nt: TGTGCTAGCAGCTTGGGACTAGCGGGAGGTGCGGAAACGCAGTATTTT
CDR3aa: CASSLGLAGGAETQYF

d_gene: .
len: 14
v_gene: TRBV12-5
j_gene: TRBJ1-2
abundance: few
CDR3nt: TGTGCTAGTGGTTCATTCAGGGGAGCGGAGGGCTACACCTTC
CDR3aa: CASGSFRGAEGYTF

d_gene: .
len: 14
v_gene: TRBV6-5
j_gene: TRBJ1-5
abundance: few
CDR3nt: TGTGCCAGCATGCCGACAGGATATAATCAGCCCCAGCATTTT
CDR3aa: CASMPTGYNQPQHF

d_gene: .
len: 15
v_gene: TRBV9
j_gene: TRBJ1-3
abundance: .
CDR3nt: TGTGCCAGCAGCAACGAACAGGGCTCAGGAAACACCATATATTTT
CDR3aa: CASSNEQGSGNTIYF

d_gene: .
len: 15
v_gene: TRBV5-4
j_gene: TRBJ1-1
abundance: .
CDR3nt: TGTGCCAGCAGAGACGCCGGGAGCGGGCGTAAAAGGGCTTTCTTT
CDR3aa: CASRDAGSGRKRAFF